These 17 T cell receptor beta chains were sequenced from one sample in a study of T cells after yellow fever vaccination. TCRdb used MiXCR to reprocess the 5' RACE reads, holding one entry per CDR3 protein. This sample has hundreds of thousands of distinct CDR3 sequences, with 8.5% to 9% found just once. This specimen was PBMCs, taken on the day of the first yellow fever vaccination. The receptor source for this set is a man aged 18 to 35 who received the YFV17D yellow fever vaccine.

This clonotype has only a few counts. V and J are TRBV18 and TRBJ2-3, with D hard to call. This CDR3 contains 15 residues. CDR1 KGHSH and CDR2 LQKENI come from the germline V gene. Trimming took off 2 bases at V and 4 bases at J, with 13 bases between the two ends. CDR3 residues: CASSPAGPRPDTQYF. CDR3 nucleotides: TGTGCCAGCTCACCAGCCGGGCCCCGTCCAGATACGCAGTATTTT.

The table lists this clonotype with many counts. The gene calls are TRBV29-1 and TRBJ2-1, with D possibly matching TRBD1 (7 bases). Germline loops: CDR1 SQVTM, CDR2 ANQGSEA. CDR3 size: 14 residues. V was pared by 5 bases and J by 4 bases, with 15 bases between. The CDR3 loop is CSVRARGEYNEQFF. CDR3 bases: TGCAGCGTTAGGGCCAGGGGGGAATACAATGAGCAGTTCTTC.

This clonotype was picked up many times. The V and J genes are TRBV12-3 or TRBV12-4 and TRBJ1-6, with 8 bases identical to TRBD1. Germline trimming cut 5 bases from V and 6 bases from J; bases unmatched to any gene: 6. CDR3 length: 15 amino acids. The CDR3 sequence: CASSPGTGGNSPLHF. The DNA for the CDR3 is TGTGCCAGCAGTCCGGGGACAGGCGGTAATTCACCCCTCCACTTT.

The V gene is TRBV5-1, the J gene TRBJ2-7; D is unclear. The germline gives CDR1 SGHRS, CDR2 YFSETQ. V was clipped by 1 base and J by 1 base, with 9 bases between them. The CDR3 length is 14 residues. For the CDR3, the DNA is TGCGCCAGCAGCTTGACAGTTCCGTCCTACGAGCAGTACTTC. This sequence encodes CASSLTVPSYEQYF.

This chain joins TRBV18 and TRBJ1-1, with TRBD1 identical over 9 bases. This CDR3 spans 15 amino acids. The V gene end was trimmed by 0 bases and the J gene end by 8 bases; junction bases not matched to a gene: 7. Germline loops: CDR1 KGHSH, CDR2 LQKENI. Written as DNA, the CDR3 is TGTGCCAGCTCACCACCGGGGACAGGGATGATAGAAGCTTTCTTT. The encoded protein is CASSPPGTGMIEAFF.

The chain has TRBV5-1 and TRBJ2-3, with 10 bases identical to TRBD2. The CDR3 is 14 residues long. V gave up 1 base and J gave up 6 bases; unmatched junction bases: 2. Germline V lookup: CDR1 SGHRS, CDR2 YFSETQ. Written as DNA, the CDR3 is TGCGCCAGCAGCTTGACTAGCGGGGATGATACGCAGTATTTT. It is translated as CASSLTSGDDTQYF.

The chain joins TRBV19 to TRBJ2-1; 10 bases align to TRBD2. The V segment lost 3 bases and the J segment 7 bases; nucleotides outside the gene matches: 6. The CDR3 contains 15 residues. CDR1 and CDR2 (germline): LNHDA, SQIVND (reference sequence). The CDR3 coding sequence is TGTGCCAGTAGTATCCCAGCGGGGGGGAGGAATGAGCAGTTCTTC. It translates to CASSIPAGGRNEQFF.

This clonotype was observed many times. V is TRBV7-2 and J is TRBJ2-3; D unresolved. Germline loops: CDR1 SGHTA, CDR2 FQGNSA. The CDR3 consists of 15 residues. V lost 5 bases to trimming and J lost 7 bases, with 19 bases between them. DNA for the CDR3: TGTGCCAGCAGCCGGAGCAGCGCAGAGTCCCATACGCAGTATTTT. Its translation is CASSRSSAESHTQYF.

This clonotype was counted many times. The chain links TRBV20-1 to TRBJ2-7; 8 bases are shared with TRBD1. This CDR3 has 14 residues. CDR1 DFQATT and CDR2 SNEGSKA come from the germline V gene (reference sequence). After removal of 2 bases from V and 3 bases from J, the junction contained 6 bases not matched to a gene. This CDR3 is CSARPPDRDYEQYV. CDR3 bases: TGCAGTGCTAGACCACCGGACAGGGACTACGAGCAGTACGTC.

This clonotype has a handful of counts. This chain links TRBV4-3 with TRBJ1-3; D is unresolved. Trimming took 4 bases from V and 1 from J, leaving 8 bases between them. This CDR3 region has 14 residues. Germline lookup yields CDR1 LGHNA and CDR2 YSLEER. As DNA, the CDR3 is TGCGCCAGCAGCCGGGCGTCGTCTGGAAACACCATATATTTT. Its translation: CASSRASSGNTIYF.

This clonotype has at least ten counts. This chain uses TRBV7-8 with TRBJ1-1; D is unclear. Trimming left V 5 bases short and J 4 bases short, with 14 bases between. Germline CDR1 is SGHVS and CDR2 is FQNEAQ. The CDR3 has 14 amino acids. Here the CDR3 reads CASSPIYRSTEAFF. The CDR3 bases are TGTGCCAGCAGCCCCATTTACCGAAGCACTGAAGCTTTCTTT.

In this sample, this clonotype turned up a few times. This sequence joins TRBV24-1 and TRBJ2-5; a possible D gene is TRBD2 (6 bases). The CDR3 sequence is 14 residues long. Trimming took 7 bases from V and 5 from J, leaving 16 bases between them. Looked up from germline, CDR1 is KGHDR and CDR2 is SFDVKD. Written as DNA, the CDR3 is TGTGCCACCAGCGCGCCCGACCGGGGGGAGACCCAGTACTTC. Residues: CATSAPDRGETQYF.

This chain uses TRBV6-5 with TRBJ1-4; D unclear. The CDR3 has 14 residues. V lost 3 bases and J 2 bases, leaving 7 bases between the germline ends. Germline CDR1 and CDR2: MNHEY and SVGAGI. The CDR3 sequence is CASSYTTTNEKLFF. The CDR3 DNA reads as TGTGCCAGCAGTTATACAACTACTAATGAAAAACTGTTTTTT.

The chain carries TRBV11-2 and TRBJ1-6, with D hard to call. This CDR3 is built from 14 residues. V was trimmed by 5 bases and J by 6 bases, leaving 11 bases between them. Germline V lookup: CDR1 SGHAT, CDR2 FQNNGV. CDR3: CASSLRISNSPLHF. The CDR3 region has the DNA TGTGCCAGCAGCCTTAGGATTTCTAATTCACCCCTCCACTTT.

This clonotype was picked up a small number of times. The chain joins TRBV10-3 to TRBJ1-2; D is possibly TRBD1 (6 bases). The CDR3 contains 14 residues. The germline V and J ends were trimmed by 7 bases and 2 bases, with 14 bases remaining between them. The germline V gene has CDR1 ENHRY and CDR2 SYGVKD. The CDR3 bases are TGTGCCATCACCCCGGGACACGCCAACTATGGCTACACCTTC. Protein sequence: CAITPGHANYGYTF.

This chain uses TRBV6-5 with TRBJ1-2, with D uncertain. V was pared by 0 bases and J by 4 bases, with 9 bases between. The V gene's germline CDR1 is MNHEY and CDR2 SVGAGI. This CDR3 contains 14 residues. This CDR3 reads CASSYSGGIYGYTF. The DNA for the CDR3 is TGTGCCAGCAGTTACTCGGGAGGGATCTATGGCTACACCTTC.

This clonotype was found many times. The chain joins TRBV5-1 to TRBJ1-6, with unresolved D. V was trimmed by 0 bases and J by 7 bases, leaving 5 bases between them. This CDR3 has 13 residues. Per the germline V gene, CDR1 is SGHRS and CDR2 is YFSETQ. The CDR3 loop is CASSLAGNSPLHF. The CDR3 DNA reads TGCGCCAGCAGCTTGGCAGGAAATTCACCCCTCCACTTT.